The source of this T cell receptor (beta chain) is a study of T cell responses to AZD1222 COVID-19 vaccine. Study information: Second doses were pooled across both intervals (about 4 or about 12 weeks). Study findings and constraints: The donors showed a predominance of white British ancestry and of females, with possible underestimation of clonal diversity. At baseline, seropositivity was found in only six or seven AZD1222 recipients.

Using immunoSEQ multiplex PCR, the repertoire was profiled, and TCRdb retains in-frame clones only, with some absent. The table lists 85,000 to 130,000 clones, about 90% of them singletons. A word on this clone: Antigen: not known.

This CDR3 is built from 14 residues. V dropped 6 bases and J dropped 7 bases, with 15 bases sitting between them. From germline, CDR1 is MNHEY and CDR2 SVGAGI. The rearrangement links TRBV6-5 to TRBJ1-4, with D maybe TRBD1 (5 bases). The source was peripheral blood, collected on day 0 of AZD1222 vaccination. This TCR was sampled from an adult in good health. CDR3 in amino acids: CASRIMGGAEKLFF. The CDR3 coding sequence is TGTGCCAGCAGAATCATGGGCGGGGCTGAAAAACTGTTTTTT.